This TCR beta chain derives from a study of stem cell transplantation in POMP-related autoinflammatory disease. Study overall: After transplant, neutrophils and platelets showed 100% graft donor chimerism through one year.

Whole-study findings and limits: PRAID patients trended toward lower TRB diversity and higher clonality in all analyzed T-cell subsets. Unique TRB V-J gene pairings were limited in number in patients with PRAID.

As concerns this clone: The antigen is not known.

TCRdb's copy holds only in-frame clones and misses some; the assay was immunoSEQ multiplex PCR. Among roughly 70,000 clones, approximately 91% were seen once, and the ten largest hold about 0.66%. The germline gives CDR1 SQVTM, CDR2 ANQGSEA. V shed 2 bases and J shed 5 bases, with 9 bases lying between them. The CDR3 has 12 residues. This sample comprised CD4+ T cells from PBMCs, obtained after stem cell transplantation. V is TRBV29-1 and J is TRBJ2-5, with D possibly TRBD2 on 5 matching bases. The source is a human patient with POMP-related autoinflammation and immune dysregulation (PRAID). Some T cells may be graft donor cells. CDR3: CSVEPGFETQYF. The CDR3 coding sequence is TGCAGCGTTGAACCGGGGTTTGAGACCCAGTACTTC. The full variable domain, its missing parts supplied by reference TRBV29-1 and TRBJ2-5, is SAVISQKPSRDICQRGTSLTIQCQVDSQVTMMFWYRQQPGQSLTLIATANQGSEATYESGFVIDKFPISRPNLTFSTLTVSNMSPEDSSIYLCSVEPGFETQYFGPGTRLLVL.